This T cell receptor (beta chain) derives from a study of blood T cell repertoires in COVID-19. Study processing details: Using reference gene primer amplification, nucleated cell counts were estimated. Clones were sequenced by immunoSEQ multiplex PCR, and TCRdb holds only the in-frame ones, with some missing. That table furnishes V, J and clone size, whereas the DNA furnished D and trimming. This table has more than 350,000 clones, roughly 86% appearing once. The junction had 5 bases not matched to a gene; V was cut back by 3 bases and J by 2 bases. The CDR3 has 15 amino acids. The germline CDR1 and CDR2 sequences are KGHSH and LQKENI.

The sample was peripheral blood. This sequence was found in a woman under 40 with COVID-19, enrolled during active disease. The chain couples TRBV18 to TRBJ2-3; 7 nucleotides agree with TRBD2. The CDR3 loop reads CASSPPGGVTDTQYF. The CDR3 nucleotides are TGTGCCAGCTCACCCCCTGGGGGGGTCACAGATACGCAGTATTTT.